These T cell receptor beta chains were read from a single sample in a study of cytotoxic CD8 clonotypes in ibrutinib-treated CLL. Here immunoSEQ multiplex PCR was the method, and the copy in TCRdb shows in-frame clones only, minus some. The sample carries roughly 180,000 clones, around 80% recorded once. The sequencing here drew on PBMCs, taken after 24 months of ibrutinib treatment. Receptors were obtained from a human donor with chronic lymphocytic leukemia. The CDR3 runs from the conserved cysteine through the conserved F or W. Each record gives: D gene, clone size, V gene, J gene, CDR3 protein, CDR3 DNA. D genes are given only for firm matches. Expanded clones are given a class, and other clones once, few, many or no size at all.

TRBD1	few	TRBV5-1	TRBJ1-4	CASSFGSSGGNEKLFF	TGCGCCAGCAGCTTCGGCTCTTCAGGGGGCAATGAAAAACTGTTTTTT
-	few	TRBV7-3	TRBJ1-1	CASSLAREAEAFF	TGTGCCAGCAGCTTAGCTCGGGAAGCTGAAGCTTTCTTT
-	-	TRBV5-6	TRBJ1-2	CASIGAQGMGYGYTF	TGTGCCAGCATCGGGGCCCAGGGAATGGGCTATGGCTACACCTTC
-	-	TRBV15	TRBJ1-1	CATSRTDSTEAFF	TGTGCCACCAGCAGAACTGACAGCACTGAAGCTTTCTTT
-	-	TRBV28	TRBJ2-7	CASSPDTAFTYEQYF	TGTGCCAGCAGTCCCGACACAGCCTTTACCTACGAGCAGTACTTC
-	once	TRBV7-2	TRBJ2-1	CASSLALTYNEQFF	TGTGCCAGCAGCTTAGCCCTAACCTACAATGAGCAGTTCTTC
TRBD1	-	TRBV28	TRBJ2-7	CASRVGRGSYEQYF	TGTGCCAGCAGGGTGGGCAGGGGGAGCTACGAGCAGTACTTC
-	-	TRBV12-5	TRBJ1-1	CASGLGYGNTEAFF	TGTGCTAGTGGTTTGGGGTATGGGAACACTGAAGCTTTCTTT
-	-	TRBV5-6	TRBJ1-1	CASSSGQRTEAFF	TGTGCCAGCAGCTCTGGACAACGAACTGAAGCTTTCTTT
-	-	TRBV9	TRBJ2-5	CASSPEVGARAPTQYF	TGTGCCAGCAGCCCAGAAGTAGGCGCCCGCGCCCCCACCCAGTACTTC
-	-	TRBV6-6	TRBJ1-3	CASSHGTIGSGNTIYF	TGTGCCAGCAGTCATGGGACAATCGGCTCTGGAAACACCATATATTTT
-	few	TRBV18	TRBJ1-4	CASSPGGHSSTNEKLFF	TGTGCCAGCTCACCAGGGGGACACTCCTCAACTAATGAAAAACTGTTTTTT
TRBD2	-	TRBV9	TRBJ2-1	CASSVVPETSGRDNEQFF	TGTGCCAGCAGCGTAGTTCCGGAGACTAGCGGGAGAGACAATGAGCAGTTCTTC
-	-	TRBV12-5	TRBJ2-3	CASRTVNTDTQYF	TGTGCTAGCCGGACAGTGAATACAGATACGCAGTATTTT
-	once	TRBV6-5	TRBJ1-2	CASRKGNNYGYTF	TGTGCCAGCAGAAAGGGAAACAACTATGGCTACACCTTC
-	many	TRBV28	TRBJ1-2	CASSSLAGWAYGYTF	TGTGCCAGCAGTTCCCTGGCAGGGTGGGCCTATGGCTACACCTTC
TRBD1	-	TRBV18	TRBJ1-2	CASSPGQAYGYTF	TGTGCCAGCTCACCCGGACAGGCGTATGGCTACACCTTC
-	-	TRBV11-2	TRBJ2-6	CASSLVGGTGANVLTF	TGTGCCAGCAGCTTAGTTGGGGGGACCGGGGCCAACGTCCTGACTTTC
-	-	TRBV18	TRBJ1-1	CASSLQDTEAFF	TGTGCCAGCTCACTGCAGGACACTGAAGCTTTCTTT
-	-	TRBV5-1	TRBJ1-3	CASSLEPGNTIYF	TGCGCCAGCAGCTTGGAACCTGGAAACACCATATATTTT
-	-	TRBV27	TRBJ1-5	CASRRPNSNQPQHF	TGTGCCAGCAGACGGCCTAATAGCAATCAGCCCCAGCATTTT
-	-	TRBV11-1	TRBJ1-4	CASTKQATNEKLFF	TGTGCCAGCACCAAACAGGCAACGAATGAAAAACTGTTTTTT
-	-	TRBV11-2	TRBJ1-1	CASSTQSNTEAFF	TGTGCCAGCAGCACCCAGTCGAACACTGAAGCTTTCTTT
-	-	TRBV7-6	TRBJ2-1	CASSLGAGAHNEQFF	TGTGCCAGCAGCCTCGGGGCGGGGGCACACAATGAGCAGTTCTTC
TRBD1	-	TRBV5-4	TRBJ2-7	CASSPTGYGSYEQYF	TGTGCCAGCAGCCCGACAGGGTATGGGTCCTACGAGCAGTACTTC
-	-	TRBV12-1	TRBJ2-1	CAWEAGALDEQFF	TGTGCCTGGGAAGCGGGAGCTTTAGATGAGCAGTTCTTC
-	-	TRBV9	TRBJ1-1	CASSAITGRTEAFF	TGTGCCAGCAGCGCGATAACAGGGCGCACTGAAGCTTTCTTT
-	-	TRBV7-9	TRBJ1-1	CASSPPIAPTEAFF	TGTGCCAGCAGCCCGCCGATAGCTCCTACTGAAGCTTTCTTT
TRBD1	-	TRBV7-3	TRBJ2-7	CASSFQGQGPYEQYF	TGTGCCAGCAGCTTTCAGGGACAGGGCCCCTACGAGCAGTACTTC
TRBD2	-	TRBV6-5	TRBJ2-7	CASSYSGSFEQYF	TGTGCCAGCAGTTACAGCGGGAGCTTCGAGCAGTACTTC
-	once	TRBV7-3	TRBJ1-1	CASSSGPGDTEAFF	TGTGCCAGCAGCTCCGGACCAGGGGACACTGAAGCTTTCTTT
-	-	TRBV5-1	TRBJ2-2	CASTYQTSSNTGELFF	TGCGCCAGCACCTACCAGACTAGTTCGAACACCGGGGAGCTGTTTTTT
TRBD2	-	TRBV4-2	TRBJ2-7	CASSQDRDYLYEQYF	TGTGCCAGCAGCCAAGACCGGGACTATTTATACGAGCAGTACTTC
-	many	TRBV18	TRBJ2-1	CASSPGEESYNEQFF	TGTGCCAGCTCACCCGGGGAGGAATCCTACAATGAGCAGTTCTTC
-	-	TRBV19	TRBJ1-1	CASSKTVNTEAFF	TGTGCCAGTAGCAAGACGGTGAACACTGAAGCTTTCTTT
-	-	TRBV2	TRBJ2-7	CASSDQTMEQYF	TGTGCCAGCAGTGACCAGACGATGGAGCAGTACTTC
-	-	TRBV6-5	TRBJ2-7	CASSYDPSRAYEQYF	TGTGCCAGCAGTTACGACCCTTCTAGGGCCTACGAGCAGTACTTC
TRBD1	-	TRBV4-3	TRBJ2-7	CASSQADRDGYEQYF	TGCGCCAGCAGCCAAGCCGACAGGGATGGTTACGAGCAGTACTTC
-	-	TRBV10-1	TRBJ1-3	CASSERGFSGNTIYF	TGCGCCAGCAGTGAACGGGGTTTCTCTGGAAACACCATATATTTT
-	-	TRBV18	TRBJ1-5	CASSTGGGASWDRNQPQHF	TGTGCCAGCTCCACAGGCGGCGGCGCGTCGTGGGATCGGAATCAGCCCCAGCATTTT
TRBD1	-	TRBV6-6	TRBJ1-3	CASSTGAANTIYF	TGTGCCAGCAGTACAGGGGCGGCGAACACCATATATTTT
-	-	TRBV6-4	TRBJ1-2	CASSEGSGVTGYTF	TGTGCCAGCAGTGAGGGTTCGGGGGTGACGGGCTACACCTTC
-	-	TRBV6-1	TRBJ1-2	CASSEVRYYGYTF	TGTGCCAGCAGTGAAGTGCGGTACTATGGCTACACCTTC
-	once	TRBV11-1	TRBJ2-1	CASSSLNEQFF	TGTGCCAGCAGCTCACTCAATGAGCAGTTCTTC
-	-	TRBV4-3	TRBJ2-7	CASSQVWVSSYEQYF	TGCGCCAGCAGCCAAGTGTGGGTGAGCTCCTACGAGCAGTACTTC
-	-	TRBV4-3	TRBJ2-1	CASSQEIEGVFEQFF	TGCGCCAGCAGCCAAGAGATAGAGGGGGTGTTTGAGCAGTTCTTC
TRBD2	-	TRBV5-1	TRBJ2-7	CASSLEGGEQYF	TGCGCCAGCAGCTTGGAGGGAGGGGAGCAGTACTTC
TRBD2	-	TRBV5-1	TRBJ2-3	CASSLGGGPDTQYF	TGCGCCAGCAGCTTGGGCGGGGGACCAGATACGCAGTATTTT
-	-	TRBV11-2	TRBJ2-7	CASSRLGTDYEQYF	TGTGCCAGCAGCCGACTAGGGACAGACTACGAGCAGTACTTC
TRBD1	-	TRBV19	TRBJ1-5	CASSTPTGRSNQPQHF	TGTGCCAGTAGTACCCCGACAGGGAGGAGCAATCAGCCCCAGCATTTT
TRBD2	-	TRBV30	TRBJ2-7	CAWSPELAGYRQQYF	TGTGCCTGGAGTCCTGAACTAGCGGGGTACCGGCAGCAGTACTTC
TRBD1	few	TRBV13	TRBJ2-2	CASSFQEDRWPGELFF	TGTGCCAGCAGCTTTCAAGAGGACAGGTGGCCGGGGGAGCTGTTTTTT
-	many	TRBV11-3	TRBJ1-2	CASSSLTDYGYTF	TGTGCCAGCAGCTCATTAACGGACTATGGCTACACCTTC
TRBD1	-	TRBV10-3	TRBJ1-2	CAISGTGGYGYTF	TGTGCCATCAGCGGGACAGGGGGCTATGGCTACACCTTC
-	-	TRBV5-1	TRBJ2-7	CARQRGFPYFYEQYF	TGCGCCAGGCAGCGAGGGTTTCCGTATTTTTACGAGCAGTACTTC